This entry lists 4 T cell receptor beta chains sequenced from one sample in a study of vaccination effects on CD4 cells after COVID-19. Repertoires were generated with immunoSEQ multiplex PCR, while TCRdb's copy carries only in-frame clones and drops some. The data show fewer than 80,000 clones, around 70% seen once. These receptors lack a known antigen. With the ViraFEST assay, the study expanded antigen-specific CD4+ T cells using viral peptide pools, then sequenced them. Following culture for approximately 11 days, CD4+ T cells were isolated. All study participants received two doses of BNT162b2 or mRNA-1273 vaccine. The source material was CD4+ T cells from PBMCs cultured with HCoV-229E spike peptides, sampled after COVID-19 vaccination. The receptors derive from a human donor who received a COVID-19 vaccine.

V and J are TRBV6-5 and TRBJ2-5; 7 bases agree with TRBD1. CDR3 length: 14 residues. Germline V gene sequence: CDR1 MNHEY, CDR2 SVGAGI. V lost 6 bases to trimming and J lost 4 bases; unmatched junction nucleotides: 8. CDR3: CASSWTAGGETQYF. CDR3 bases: TGTGCCAGCAGCTGGACAGCAGGGGGAGAGACCCAGTACTTC.

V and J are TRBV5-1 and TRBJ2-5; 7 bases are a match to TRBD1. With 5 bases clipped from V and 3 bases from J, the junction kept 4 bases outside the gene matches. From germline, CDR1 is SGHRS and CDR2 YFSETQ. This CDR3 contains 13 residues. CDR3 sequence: CASRSGTEETQYF. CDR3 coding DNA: TGCGCCAGCAGGTCCGGGACAGAAGAGACCCAGTACTTC.

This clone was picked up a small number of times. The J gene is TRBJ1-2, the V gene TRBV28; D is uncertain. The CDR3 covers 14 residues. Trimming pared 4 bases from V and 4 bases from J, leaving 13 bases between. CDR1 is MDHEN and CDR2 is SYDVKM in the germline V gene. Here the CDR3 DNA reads TGTGCCAGCAGTTCCCCTTCAGAACTCTATGGCTACACCTTC. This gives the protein CASSSPSELYGYTF.

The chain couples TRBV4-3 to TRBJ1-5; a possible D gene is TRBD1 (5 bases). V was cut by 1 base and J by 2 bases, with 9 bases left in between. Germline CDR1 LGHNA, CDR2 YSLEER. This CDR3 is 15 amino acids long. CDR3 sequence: CASSQGRGGNQPQHF. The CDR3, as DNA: TGCGCCAGCAGCCAAGGGAGGGGAGGCAATCAGCCCCAGCATTTT.